Sequencing of this TCR beta chain was carried out in a study of blood T cell repertoires in COVID-19. Across the whole study: The United States, Italy and Spain supplied acute and convalescent COVID-19 samples. PBMCs, B-cell-depleted T cells, or T cells were the source of the cDNA or gDNA that made up the material.

V lost 2 bases and J lost 6, with 16 bases in between. The CDR3 length is 16 residues. Per the germline V gene, CDR1 is SEHNR and CDR2 is FQNEAQ (reference sequence). This clone was seen a few times. Original processing methods: Estimation of nucleated cell counts relied on the amplification of reference gene primers. Using immunoSEQ multiplex PCR, the repertoire was profiled, and TCRdb retains in-frame clones only, with some absent. The V and J calls and clone size come from that table; D and trimming were worked out from the DNA. The table has around 300,000 clones, 89% seen once. Participants had their cohort set by participant-reported clinical history.

What was sequenced was PBMCs or T cells enriched from blood (not recorded which). The clonotype was recovered from a woman aged 35 to 49 who had recovered from COVID-19. J is TRBJ2-2 and V is TRBV7-9; D might be TRBD1 (6 bases). The CDR3 reads CASSLLGTILSGELFF. The DNA for the CDR3 is TGTGCCAGCAGCTTATTGGGGACAATCTTATCCGGGGAGCTGTTTTTT. Full variable domain (rest looked up from reference TRBV7-9 and TRBJ2-2): DTGVSQNPRHKITKRGQNVTFRCDPISEHNRLYWYRQTLGQGPEFLTYFQNEAQLEKSRLLSDRFSAERPKGSFSTLEIQRTEQGDSAMYLCASSLLGTILSGELFFGEGSRLTVL.